The 21 T cell receptor beta chains listed next were all sequenced from one sample in a study of OX40 agonist ivuxolimab in advanced cancers. The table came from immunoSEQ multiplex PCR; TCRdb's copy has only in-frame clones and leaves some out. The sample records 35,000 to 40,000 clones, more than 70% being singletons. Source: CD4+ or CD8+ T cells sorted from blood, taken in a trial of the OX40 agonist ivuxolimab. The receptors here all came from an adult with an advanced solid tumor such as melanoma, head and neck, liver or kidney cancer.

This rearrangement joins TRBV19 to TRBJ2-7, with 8 bases lining up with TRBD1. The germline V gene encodes CDR1 LNHDA and CDR2 SQIVND (reference sequence). The V and J ends lost 4 bases and 4 bases, in that order; junction bases with no gene match: 3. CDR3 length: 13 amino acids. Written as DNA, the CDR3 is TGTGCCAGTAGTACCGGACAGGGTTACGAGCAGTACTTC. Its translation: CASSTGQGYEQYF.

This chain uses TRBV6-6 with TRBJ2-5; perhaps TRBD2 as D (6 bases). This CDR3 spans 14 amino acids. Trimming removed 6 bases at V and 7 bases at J, with 18 bases between. The germline V gene has CDR1 MNHNY and CDR2 SVGAGI (reference sequence). CDR3 amino acids: CASRTGTPTPTQYF. The CDR3 nucleotides are TGTGCCAGCAGAACCGGGACTCCGACCCCGACCCAGTACTTC.

The chain uses TRBV7-8 and TRBJ2-6; D is uncertain. V gave up 3 bases and J gave up 3 bases, with 12 bases separating them. The germline V gene has CDR1 SGHVS and CDR2 FQNEAQ. The CDR3 spans 16 residues. The CDR3 nucleotides are TGTGCCAGCAGCTTGACTGAGGTGCTTGGGGCCAACGTCCTGACTTTC. Translating gives CASSLTEVLGANVLTF.

The chain recombines TRBV7-9 with TRBJ2-5; D assignment may be TRBD1 or TRBD2 (5 bases each). The V end was cut by 2 bases, the J end by 8 bases, with 21 bases between. CDR3 size: 16 residues. Per germline, CDR1 SEHNR and CDR2 FQNEAQ (reference sequence). In DNA form, the CDR3 reads TGTGCCAGCAGCTTACAGCTTGAGGGGTACCTTGGAACCCAGTACTTC. Translation gives CASSLQLEGYLGTQYF.

The gene calls are TRBV6-5 and TRBJ1-1, with D tentatively TRBD1 (5 bases). The CDR3 loop spans 15 amino acids. Between the trimmed V and J ends, which lost 1 base and 5 bases, there was a span of 14 bases. Germline CDR1 is MNHEY and CDR2 is SVGAGI. This CDR3 is CASSYLDGSGTEAFF. The DNA of the CDR3 is TGTGCCAGCAGTTACTTGGACGGATCAGGGACTGAAGCTTTCTTT.

The rearrangement links TRBV13 to TRBJ2-5; possibly TRBD2 for D (6 bases). This CDR3 region has 14 residues. Germline assignment: CDR1 PRHDT and CDR2 FYEKMQ (reference sequence). V lost 4 bases to trimming and J lost 5 bases, with 14 bases between them. CDR3 in DNA: TGTGCCAGCAGCTACGGGACTCGCGGGGAGACCCAGTACTTC. As protein: CASSYGTRGETQYF.

The chain recombines TRBV5-1 with TRBJ2-7; 7 bases map to TRBD2. V gave up 0 bases and J gave up 1 base; unmatched junction bases: 4. The CDR3 contains 15 residues. Germline CDR1 and CDR2: SGHRS and YFSETQ. Written as DNA, the CDR3 is TGCGCCAGCAGCTTGGCCTCTAGCGGTTCCTACGAGCAGTACTTC. Protein: CASSLASSGSYEQYF. The complete variable domain, with remaining parts taken from reference TRBV5-1 and TRBJ2-7, reads KAGVTQTPRYLIKTRGQQVTLSCSPISGHRSVSWYQQTPGQGLQFLFEYFSETQRNKGNFPGRFSGRQFSNSRSEMNVSTLELGDSALYLCASSLASSGSYEQYFGPGTRLTVT.

The chain is built from TRBV5-1 and TRBJ2-1; perhaps TRBD2 as D (5 bases). The length of the CDR3 is 15 residues. The ends were cut back, 2 bases at V and 6 bases at J, with 15 bases in the middle. Germline CDR1 reads SGHRS; CDR2 reads YFSETQ. The CDR3 DNA is TGCGCCAGCAGCTTACGGTCTGACGGGATCAATGAGCAGTTCTTC. Translation gives CASSLRSDGINEQFF.

This chain connects TRBV27 to TRBJ2-7, with D possibly matching TRBD2 (6 bases). Trimming pared 3 bases from V and 2 bases from J, leaving 11 bases between. The CDR3 contains 14 residues. CDR1 MNHEY and CDR2 SMNVEV come from the germline V gene (reference sequence). DNA for the CDR3: TGTGCCAGCAGTTTGGGGGGAGCCACCTACGAGCAGTACTTC. Protein sequence: CASSLGGATYEQYF.

The genes are TRBV19 and TRBJ1-1; 9 bases align to TRBD1. CDR1 and CDR2 (germline): LNHDA, SQIVND (reference sequence). This CDR3 is 15 amino acids long. V shed 3 bases and J 4 bases; nucleotides not matched to a gene: 6. The CDR3 nucleotides are TGTGCCAGTAGTATCGCTACAGGGGGCATCACTGAAGCTTTCTTT. It yields the protein CASSIATGGITEAFF.

The rearrangement links TRBV27 to TRBJ2-1; the D call may be TRBD1 or TRBD2 (6 bases each). V lost 5 bases and J 2 bases, leaving 13 bases between the germline ends. Germline lookup yields CDR1 MNHEY and CDR2 SMNVEV (reference sequence). CDR3 length: 15 amino acids. DNA for the CDR3: TGTGCCAGCAGTGCCACCGGGGGCGCCTACAATGAGCAGTTCTTC. Amino acids: CASSATGGAYNEQFF.

This clone was detected only once. This sequence may be a read error, since a much larger clone differs from it by one base. The same CDR3 arises from other DNA sequences in this sample as well. The chain is built from TRBV7-9 and TRBJ2-2, with D unclear. The CDR3 loop spans 14 amino acids. From germline, CDR1 is SEHNR and CDR2 FQNEAQ (reference sequence). The germline V and J ends were trimmed by 5 bases and 3 bases, with 10 bases remaining between them. The CDR3: CASSDGPHTGELFF. DNA for the CDR3: TGTGCCAGCAGCGATGGGCCGCACACCGGGGAGCTGTTTTTT.

The genes are TRBV14 and TRBJ2-3, with a tentative D call TRBD2 (5 bases). CDR1 is SGHDN and CDR2 is FVKESK in the germline V gene. Trimming pared 0 bases from V and 3 bases from J, leaving 10 bases between. This CDR3 has 15 residues. CDR3 bases: TGTGCCAGCAGCCAAGATGAGACGGGGACAGATACGCAGTATTTT. This codes for CASSQDETGTDTQYF.

DNA of the CDR3: TGCGCCAGCAGTCTCGGGATCTCCTACGAGCAGTACTTC. Protein product: CASSLGISYEQYF. The chain employs TRBV5-1 and TRBJ2-7; maybe TRBD2 (5 bases). The CDR3 totals 13 residues. V was pared by 5 bases and J by 0 bases, with 9 bases between. The germline V gene has CDR1 SGHRS and CDR2 YFSETQ.

The table lists this clone with a count of one. The gene calls are TRBV19 and TRBJ1-1, with unresolved D. Germline CDR1 and CDR2: LNHDA and SQIVND (reference sequence). Trimming stripped 3 bases from V and 1 base from J, with 9 bases between. The CDR3 is made up of 14 amino acids. The CDR3 nucleotides are TGTGCCAGTAGTATTTTTTTGAAGAACACTGAAGCTTTCTTT. The encoded protein is CASSIFLKNTEAFF.

The J gene is TRBJ1-5, the V gene TRBV28; 7 bases fit TRBD1. V gave up 6 bases and J gave up 6 bases; unmatched junction bases: 14. This CDR3 comprises 16 residues. The germline V gene encodes CDR1 MDHEN and CDR2 SYDVKM. CDR3 nucleotides: TGTGCCAGCAGGTCCCATTACAGGGGAGGAGGTCAGCCCCAGCATTTT. Its protein is CASRSHYRGGGQPQHF.

The chain carries TRBV18 and TRBJ2-1; D ambiguous. The CDR3 is 13 amino acids. From germline, CDR1 is KGHSH and CDR2 LQKENI. Trimming took 2 bases from V and 10 from J, leaving 12 bases between them. Here the CDR3 reads CASSPELPGEQFF. As DNA, the CDR3 is TGTGCCAGCTCACCAGAACTTCCGGGCGAGCAGTTCTTC.

V and J are TRBV7-6 and TRBJ2-7; D may be TRBD1 (6 bases). CDR1 and CDR2 from the germline V gene are SGHVS and FNYEAQ. The length of the CDR3 is 14 residues. Trimming took 3 bases from V and 6 from J, leaving 15 bases between them. The CDR3 spells CASSFLSGQGEQYF. For the CDR3, the DNA is TGTGCCAGCAGCTTTTTGTCGGGACAAGGCGAGCAGTACTTC.

The sample holds one count of this clone. The chain recombines TRBV6-5 with TRBJ2-7, with 9 bases fitting TRBD2. Per the germline V gene, CDR1 is MNHEY and CDR2 is SVGAGI. With V trimmed by 7 bases and J by 2 bases, 6 bases remained unmatched. The CDR3 length is 14 residues. The CDR3 region is CASTETSGTYEQYF. The CDR3 nucleotides are TGTGCCAGCACCGAGACTAGCGGAACCTACGAGCAGTACTTC.

CDR3 bases: TGTGCCAGCAGCTTACGCCCGGGGGATGAGCAGTTCTTC. It is translated as CASSLRPGDEQFF. V usage is TRBV7-8 and J usage is TRBJ2-1; weak D call: TRBD2 (6 bases). The germline V gene has CDR1 SGHVS and CDR2 FQNEAQ. This CDR3 has 13 amino acids. Trimming cost V 2 bases and J 8 bases, with 10 bases left between them.

J is TRBJ2-1 and V is TRBV5-6; weak D call: TRBD2 (6 bases). The germline V and J ends were trimmed by 4 bases and 10 bases, with 15 bases remaining between them. This CDR3 is 13 amino acids long. Germline V gene data show CDR1 as SGHDT and CDR2 as YYEEEE. The CDR3 region is CASSARTKREQFF. The CDR3 DNA follows: TGTGCCAGCAGCGCCAGGACTAAACGGGAGCAGTTCTTC.